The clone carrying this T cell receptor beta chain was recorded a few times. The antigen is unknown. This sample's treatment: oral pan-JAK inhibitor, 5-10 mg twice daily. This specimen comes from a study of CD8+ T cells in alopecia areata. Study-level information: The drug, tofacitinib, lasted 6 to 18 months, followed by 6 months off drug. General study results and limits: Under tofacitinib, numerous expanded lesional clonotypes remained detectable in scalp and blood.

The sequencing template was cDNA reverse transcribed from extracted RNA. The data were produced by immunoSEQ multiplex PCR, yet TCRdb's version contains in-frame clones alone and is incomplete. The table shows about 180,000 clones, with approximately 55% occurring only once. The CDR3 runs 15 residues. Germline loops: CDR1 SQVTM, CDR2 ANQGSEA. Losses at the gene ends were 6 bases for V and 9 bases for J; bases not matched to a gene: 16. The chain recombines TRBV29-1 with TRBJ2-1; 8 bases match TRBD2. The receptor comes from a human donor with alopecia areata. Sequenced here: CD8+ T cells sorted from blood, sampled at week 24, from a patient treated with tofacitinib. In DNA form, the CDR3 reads TGCAGCGTAAAAGAAGGGACTAGTAATTTTGGTGAGCAGTTCTTC. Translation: CSVKEGTSNFGEQFF.